The next 19 T cell receptor beta chains were all read from a single sample in a study of T cells in Graves' hyperthyroidism and ophthalmopathy. There were TCR beta CDR3 regions amplified from RNA transcripts. The HTBI primer set served for first-round RT-PCR of the TCR CDR3. TCRdb ran MiXCR on the multiplex PCR reads and lists one entry per CDR3 protein. The sample includes 250,000 to 400,000 distinct CDR3 sequences, roughly 15% seen only once; the top ten take about a third. Input material: blood. The receptors were gathered from a woman between 40 and 50 years old with Graves' ophthalmopathy.

This chain joins TRBV15 and TRBJ2-7; D remains ambiguous. V lost 5 bases and J lost 3, with 20 bases in between. Germline V gene sequence: CDR1 LNHNV, CDR2 YYDKDF (reference sequence). The CDR3 consists of 16 residues. Here the CDR3 reads CATSAGAQHPGYEQYF. The CDR3 DNA sequence: TGTGCCACCAGCGCCGGTGCGCAGCACCCCGGCTACGAGCAGTACTTC.

CDR3 amino acids: CASSSPEARGEQYF. CDR3 coding DNA: TGTGCCAGCAGCTCCCCGGAGGCGCGTGGCGAGCAGTACTTC. The rearrangement joins TRBV7-2 to TRBJ2-7; D possibly corresponds to TRBD2 (5 bases). This CDR3 is 14 amino acids long. Germline V gives CDR1 SGHTA, CDR2 FQGNSA. Trimming removed 4 bases at V and 6 bases at J, with 16 bases between.

This clonotype has at least ten counts. The rearrangement joins TRBV2 to TRBJ2-7, with 12 bases matching TRBD1. The CDR3 consists of 15 residues. Germline CDR1 and CDR2: SNHLY and FYNNEI. The trim removed 8 bases at V and 3 bases at J, leaving 8 bases unmatched. The DNA for the CDR3 is TGTGCCAGCGGGACAGGGGGCCGTAACCGCTACGAGCAGTACTTC. Protein: CASGTGGRNRYEQYF.

Regarding this clonotype: Because the CDR3 is missing its conserved closing phenylalanine or tryptophan, this is likely a read error. The gene calls are TRBV20-1 and TRBJ2-3; 9 nucleotides agree with TRBD2. Trimming at V came to 3 bases and at J to 0 bases, leaving 10 bases not matched to a gene. CDR3 length equals 17 residues. Germline V gene sequence: CDR1 DFQATT, CDR2 SNEGSKA (reference sequence). In nucleotides, the CDR3 is TGCAGTGCTAGGAGTACGACTAGCGGCCATAGCACAGATACGCAGTATCTT. This encodes CSARSTTSGHSTDTQYL.

CDR3: CASSSRAAGAYTDTQYF. The CDR3 DNA is TGTGCCAGCAGCTCCCGTGCAGCGGGGGCCTACACAGATACGCAGTATTTT. This rearrangement joins TRBV7-6 to TRBJ2-3, with 8 bases identical to TRBD2. Per the germline V gene, CDR1 is SGHVS and CDR2 is FNYEAQ. Trimming at V came to 4 bases and at J to 2 bases, leaving 11 bases not matched to a gene. The CDR3 contains 17 residues.

This clonotype was seen a handful of times. The rearrangement joins TRBV2 to TRBJ1-5; 8 bases match TRBD1. The V gene's germline CDR1 is SNHLY and CDR2 FYNNEI. This CDR3 has 14 residues. Losses at the gene ends were 2 bases for V and 7 bases for J; bases not matched to a gene: 4. CDR3 coding DNA: TGTGCCAGCAGTGAATTGACAGGGGACCAGCCCCAGCATTTT. Translating it yields CASSELTGDQPQHF.

The chain joins TRBV28 to TRBJ2-5, with 9 bases aligning to TRBD1. The ends lost 3 bases at V and 8 bases at J; junction bases unmatched: 10. This CDR3 is 15 amino acids long. The germline V gene encodes CDR1 MDHEN and CDR2 SYDVKM. This CDR3 reads CASSFFRGQGATQYF. The CDR3 nucleotides are TGTGCCAGCAGTTTTTTTAGGGGACAGGGCGCAACCCAGTACTTC.

This clonotype turned up a few times. The CDR3 here is CASSTLGGGDHYGTGELFF. CDR3 nucleotides: TGTGCCAGTAGTACTTTAGGTGGAGGGGATCATTATGGCACCGGGGAGCTGTTTTTT. The chain combines TRBV19 with TRBJ2-2; a possible D gene is TRBD2 (6 bases). Trimming pared 4 bases from V and 4 bases from J, leaving 25 bases between. CDR1 is LNHDA, CDR2 SQIVND, per germline (reference sequence). This CDR3 is 19 amino acids long.

CDR3 in DNA: TGCAGTGCATTTGCGTACTACAATGAGCAGTTCTTC. Its protein product is CSAFAYYNEQFF. The gene calls are TRBV20-1 and TRBJ2-1; D unclear. The CDR3 has 12 residues. Germline CDR1 reads DFQATT; CDR2 reads SNEGSKA (reference sequence). Trimming cost V 6 bases and J 3 bases, with 9 bases left between them.

The chain has TRBV5-4 and TRBJ1-1; tentative D call: TRBD1 (5 bases). CDR3 length: 14 residues. Germline V gene lookup returns CDR1 SGHNT and CDR2 YYREEE (reference sequence). The V gene lost 4 bases and the J gene lost 7 bases, with 17 bases spanning the gap. The DNA of the CDR3 is TGTGCCAGCAGCGATAAACAGGACGGGCGTGAAGCTTTCTTT. Residues: CASSDKQDGREAFF.

This clonotype was detected only a few times. This chain joins TRBV11-2 and TRBJ2-1; 7 positions agree with TRBD1. Unmatched junction bases numbered 8, after V lost 0 bases and J lost 0 bases. Germline lookup yields CDR1 SGHAT and CDR2 FQNNGV. The CDR3 covers 18 residues. CDR3 residues: CASSLEPGTASSYNEQFF. The CDR3 bases are TGTGCCAGCAGCTTAGAACCCGGGACAGCGAGCTCCTACAATGAGCAGTTCTTC.

This clonotype came up a few times. This chain uses TRBV3-1 with TRBJ1-2; TRBD1 aligns across 12 bases. CDR1 is LGHDT and CDR2 is YNNKEL in the germline V gene (reference sequence). V shed 3 bases, J shed 4 bases, and the junction held 3 bases outside the gene matches. This CDR3 is built from 15 residues. The DNA of the CDR3 is TGTGCCAGCAGCCAGGGGACAGGGGGCACCTATGGCTACACCTTC. Protein: CASSQGTGGTYGYTF.

This clonotype was seen repeatedly, ten times or more. V is TRBV24-1 and J is TRBJ2-1, with a possible D match to TRBD1 (5 bases). The length of the CDR3 is 13 residues. Trimming took off 7 bases at V and 1 base at J, with 7 bases between the two ends. Germline values: CDR1 KGHDR, CDR2 SFDVKD. The DNA of the CDR3 is TGTGCCACCAGGGCAGGGTCCTACAATGAGCAGTTCTTC. This encodes CATRAGSYNEQFF.

This chain uses TRBV6-5 with TRBJ2-3; D is ambiguous. This CDR3 contains 16 residues. V shed 2 bases and J shed 1 base, with 13 bases lying between them. The germline V gene encodes CDR1 MNHEY and CDR2 SVGAGI. The CDR3 protein is CASSYRIKHGTDTQYF. The CDR3 DNA is TGTGCCAGCAGTTACCGCATCAAGCACGGCACAGATACGCAGTATTTT.

This clonotype was observed many times. This chain uses TRBV24-1 with TRBJ1-4; D is uncertain. The CDR3 has 14 residues. The germline V and J ends were trimmed by 3 bases and 3 bases, with 7 bases remaining between them. The V gene's germline CDR1 is KGHDR and CDR2 SFDVKD. In DNA, the CDR3 is TGTGCCACCAGTGATACGCCCCCTAATGAAAAACTGTTTTTT. Translation gives CATSDTPPNEKLFF.

Only a few counts were recorded for this clonotype. J is TRBJ2-3 and V is TRBV9; TRBD2 aligns across 8 bases. Germline CDR1 and CDR2: SGDLS and YYNGEE. The CDR3 loop spans 15 amino acids. The V and J ends lost 1 base and 2 bases, in that order; junction bases with no gene match: 3. CDR3 region: CASSVYSGATDTQYF. The CDR3 DNA reads as TGTGCCAGCAGCGTATATAGCGGGGCCACAGATACGCAGTATTTT.

This clonotype was seen at least ten times. The chain employs TRBV7-2 and TRBJ2-3; 14 bases agree with TRBD2. Germline V gene sequence: CDR1 SGHTA, CDR2 FQGNSA. CDR3 size: 16 residues. The V segment lost 0 bases and the J segment 5 bases; nucleotides outside the gene matches: 1. The CDR3 loop is CASSLAGLAGVDTQYF. In nucleotides, the CDR3 is TGTGCCAGCAGCTTAGCGGGACTAGCGGGGGTAGATACGCAGTATTTT.

This chain links TRBV7-9 with TRBJ2-2; possible D gene TRBD2, 7 bases. Germline CDR1 is SEHNR and CDR2 is FQNEAQ (reference sequence). The CDR3 extends over 14 amino acids. With 5 bases removed from V and 6 bases from J, the gap between germline ends came to 13 bases. The CDR3 loop is CASSGGARSGELFF. The DNA for the CDR3 is TGTGCCAGCAGCGGGGGGGCTAGGTCCGGGGAGCTGTTTTTT.

This clonotype has a count of ten or more. V is TRBV7-2 and J is TRBJ1-5; the D is unclear. CDR1 and CDR2 from the germline V gene are SGHTA and FQGNSA. Trimming removed 1 base from V and 2 bases from J, with 9 bases in between. CDR3 length: 15 amino acids. The CDR3 sequence: CASSLEVGGNQPQHF. The CDR3 nucleotides are TGTGCCAGCAGCTTAGAGGTAGGCGGCAATCAGCCCCAGCATTTT.